This record concerns one T cell receptor (beta chain) sequence. Sequenced by immunoSEQ multiplex PCR; TCRdb stores in-frame clones only, minus some. Found here are 300,000 to 400,000 clones, about 88% of them singletons; the top ten hold 3% to 4%. The entry originates in a study of Ad26.COV2.S vaccination and SARS-CoV-2 variants. The CDR3 spans 15 residues. Germline CDR1 MDHEN, CDR2 SYDVKM. V lost 2 bases and J 4 bases, leaving 14 bases between the germline ends. The treatment here: approximately 18 received Ad26.COV2.S at low or high dose, single or two shots; 5 received placebo; per-sample allocation not given. Sampling occurred on day 63 after the first vaccine or placebo injection.

The chain combines TRBV28 with TRBJ1-2; D is unresolved. This sample comprised peripheral blood, obtained in a trial of Ad26.COV2.S vaccine versus placebo. The TCR comes from a person aged 18-65 years who received the Ad26.COV2.S COVID-19 vaccine or a placebo. CDR3 in DNA: TGTGCCAGCAGTTTAGGTCCCAGGCAAAGCTATGGCTACACCTTC. It is translated as CASSLGPRQSYGYTF.